Shown below are 28 T cell receptor beta chains from a single sample sequenced in a study of human T cells and chemical hapten exposure. The sample's time point: patch test 3, about 24 weeks after DPC sensitization. As to treatment: therapeutic diphenylcyclopropenone sensitization with weekly scalp DPC. TCRdb fed the RACE reads into MiXCR, producing one record per CDR3 protein. The sample includes roughly 60,000 distinct CDR3 sequences, around an eighth of them seen just once. The specimen comprised whole blood, sampled in connection with sensitization to the hapten diphenylcyclopropenone (DPC). Receptors were obtained from a man aged 25-45 years with alopecia areata. Some clones in this sample may be carry-over from other donors' samples.

The table lists this clonotype with a few counts. This chain joins TRBV28 and TRBJ1-6; unclear D gene. This CDR3 spans 13 amino acids. V was shortened by 2 bases and J by 9 bases, with 8 bases between the two germline ends. The germline gives CDR1 MDHEN, CDR2 SYDVKM. CDR3 in DNA: TGTGCCAGCAGTTTAATATCTACTTCACCCCTCCACTTT. The encoded protein is CASSLISTSPLHF.

This clonotype appeared a few times. The J gene is TRBJ1-1, the V gene TRBV7-8; D unresolved. The germline gives CDR1 SGHVS, CDR2 FQNEAQ. V lost 1 base and J lost 2, with 11 bases in between. CDR3 length: 15 residues. This CDR3 is CASSLGFYSNTEAFF. Here the CDR3 DNA reads TGTGCCAGCAGCTTAGGCTTCTACTCTAACACTGAAGCTTTCTTT. The full variable domain, rest sourced from reference TRBV7-8 and TRBJ1-1, is GAGVSQSPRYKVAKRGQDVALRCDPISGHVSLFWYQQALGQGPEFLTYFQNEAQLDKSGLPSDRFFAERPEGSVSTLKIQRTQQEDSAVYLCASSLGFYSNTEAFFGQGTRLTVV.

This rearrangement joins TRBV2 to TRBJ2-4, with a possible D match to TRBD1 (6 bases). V shed 6 bases and J shed 6 bases, with 12 bases lying between them. This CDR3 has 13 amino acids. Germline-derived CDR1 and CDR2 are SNHLY and FYNNEI. The CDR3 coding sequence is TGTGCCAGCAGCTGGGACAAAGGAAACATTCAGTACTTC. Its translation is CASSWDKGNIQYF.

The chain employs TRBV6-2 or TRBV6-3 and TRBJ2-2, with 8 bases matching TRBD1. The CDR3 is made up of 16 amino acids. V dropped 6 bases and J dropped 5; count of bases not matched to a gene: 11. CDR1 MNHEY and CDR2 SVGEGT come from the germline V gene. The CDR3 sequence: CASRPTGQGGTGELFF. CDR3 bases: TGTGCCAGCAGACCAACTGGACAGGGAGGAACCGGGGAGCTGTTTTTT.

This clonotype was found many times. This sequence joins TRBV5-1 and TRBJ1-1; D gene uncertain. Per the germline V gene, CDR1 is SGHRS and CDR2 is YFSETQ. V lost 0 bases and J lost 4, with 7 bases in between. This CDR3 is 13 amino acids long. The CDR3 is CASSLASATEAFF. DNA for the CDR3: TGCGCCAGCAGCTTGGCTAGTGCCACTGAAGCTTTCTTT.

This clonotype was observed once. This chain links TRBV7-2 with TRBJ2-5, with D unclear. V was trimmed by 2 bases and J by 8 bases, leaving 9 bases between them. Germline CDR1 and CDR2: SGHTA and FQGNSA. The CDR3 is made up of 12 amino acids. CDR3 sequence (DNA): TGTGCCAGCAGCTTAAACCAGCCAACCCAGTACTTC. Translating it yields CASSLNQPTQYF.

The chain is built from TRBV28 and TRBJ1-6; D gene ambiguous. V lost 5 bases, J lost 6 bases, and 5 bases lay in between. The CDR3 spans 12 residues. The V gene's germline CDR1 is MDHEN and CDR2 SYDVKM. As DNA, the CDR3 is TGTGCCAGCAGTCGGGCTAATTCACCCCTCCACTTT. Encoded protein: CASSRANSPLHF.

The chain uses TRBV4-3 and TRBJ1-2; D gene unclear. This CDR3 has 15 amino acids. In germline, CDR1 is LGHNA, CDR2 YSLEER. V was trimmed by 0 bases and J by 6 bases, leaving 14 bases between them. The CDR3 DNA reads as TGCGCCAGCAGCCAAGACGGGATCCTAGGACATGGCTACACCTTC. The encoded protein is CASSQDGILGHGYTF.

This clonotype came up many times. The genes are TRBV10-3 and TRBJ1-4; TRBD1 matches 11 bases. The CDR3 totals 14 residues. Germline CDR1 ENHRY, CDR2 SYGVKD. Germline trimming cut 8 bases from V and 7 bases from J; bases unmatched to any gene: 6. CDR3: CAIGTGGYGEKLFF. The CDR3 DNA sequence: TGTGCCATCGGGACAGGGGGTTATGGTGAAAAACTGTTTTTT.

This clonotype was seen at least ten times. The chain has TRBV12-3 or TRBV12-4 and TRBJ2-1; 15 bases line up with TRBD2. The CDR3 is made up of 16 amino acids. With 7 bases clipped from V and 2 bases from J, the junction kept 3 bases outside the gene matches. The CDR3 coding sequence is TGTGCCAGCACCTGGACTAGCGGGGGGGCCTACAATGAGCAGTTCTTC. Protein: CASTWTSGGAYNEQFF.

This clonotype has at least ten counts. The chain couples TRBV7-2 to TRBJ2-7, with D unclear. V lost 6 bases, J lost 9 bases, and 12 bases lay in between. The CDR3 sequence is 11 residues long. The germline gives CDR1 SGHTA, CDR2 FQGNSA. The CDR3: CASSPPPGQYF. CDR3 sequence (DNA): TGTGCCAGCAGTCCCCCCCCTGGGCAGTACTTC.

The table lists this clonotype with a few counts. V and J are TRBV6-1 and TRBJ1-2; D gene uncertain. From germline, CDR1 is MNHNS and CDR2 SASEGT. The CDR3 consists of 14 residues. Trimming removed 1 base at V and 4 bases at J, with 10 bases between. The CDR3: CASSEGRGLYGYTF. The CDR3 DNA is TGTGCCAGCAGTGAAGGTCGTGGGCTCTATGGCTACACCTTC.

This sequence joins TRBV6-2 or TRBV6-3 and TRBJ1-1; D not certain. Trimming took off 6 bases at V and 1 base at J, with 9 bases between the two ends. CDR1 MNHEY and CDR2 SVGEGT come from the germline V gene. This CDR3 comprises 13 residues. CDR3 loop: CASSRLENTEAFF. CDR3 nucleotides: TGTGCCAGCAGCCGCCTGGAGAACACTGAAGCTTTCTTT.

The chain joins TRBV29-1 to TRBJ2-7; a possible D gene is TRBD1 (6 bases). This CDR3 is built from 14 residues. V was trimmed by 2 bases and J by 2 bases, leaving 13 bases between them. Germline V CDR1 and CDR2: SQVTM, ANQGSEA. The CDR3 DNA reads TGCAGCGTTGAACAAGTGGACAGTCCCTACGAGCAGTACTTC. Translating it yields CSVEQVDSPYEQYF.

The chain employs TRBV12-5 and TRBJ1-1; maybe TRBD1 (5 bases). Germline values: CDR1 LGHNT, CDR2 FRNRAP. Deletions cut 6 bases from V and 4 bases from J, with 6 bases between. This CDR3 has 11 residues. As DNA, the CDR3 is TGTGCTAGTGGCCAGGGCACTGAAGCTTTCTTT. It codes for CASGQGTEAFF.

This clonotype occurred a few times. The chain joins TRBV2 to TRBJ2-7; a weak D match, TRBD1 (5 bases). Germline values: CDR1 SNHLY, CDR2 FYNNEI. V gave up 4 bases and J gave up 5 bases, with 18 bases separating them. CDR3 size: 15 residues. CDR3 DNA: TGTGCCAGCAGTGTCCGTAGGGGTTTTCGCGACGAGCAGTACTTC. Amino acids: CASSVRRGFRDEQYF. Using reference TRBV2 and TRBJ2-7 for the parts outside the CDR3, the full variable domain is EPEVTQTPSHQVTQMGQEVILRCVPISNHLYFYWYRQILGQKVEFLVSFYNNEISEKSEIFDDQFSVERPDGSNFTLKIRSTKLEDSAMYFCASSVRRGFRDEQYFGPGTRLTVT.

The CDR3 region has the DNA TGCGCCAGCAGCTTGGCCGGGGACGGGAATACGCAGTATTTT. Translating it yields CASSLAGDGNTQYF. The chain is built from TRBV5-1 and TRBJ2-3; D is tentatively TRBD1 or TRBD2 (5 bases each). CDR1 SGHRS and CDR2 YFSETQ come from the germline V gene. The CDR3 runs to 14 residues. The V end was cut by 0 bases, the J end by 7 bases, with 12 bases between.

The V call is TRBV15, the J call TRBJ1-5; D ambiguous. The CDR3 totals 15 residues. Germline loops: CDR1 LNHNV, CDR2 YYDKDF (reference sequence). The ends were cut back, 6 bases at V and 3 bases at J, with 15 bases in the middle. The CDR3 reads CATSPEGSHNQPQHF. CDR3 DNA: TGTGCCACCAGTCCGGAGGGTTCCCACAATCAGCCCCAGCATTTT.

The rearrangement uses TRBV3-1 and TRBJ2-5, with D perhaps matching TRBD1 or TRBD2 (5 bases each). This CDR3 contains 16 residues. The V gene's germline CDR1 is LGHDT and CDR2 YNNKEL (reference sequence). V was clipped by 0 bases and J by 5 bases, with 16 bases between them. The DNA for the CDR3 is TGTGCCAGCAGCCAAGAAAGCGGCCAGGGTGACGAGACCCAGTACTTC. Protein product: CASSQESGQGDETQYF.

This clonotype has just a few counts. This chain uses TRBV14 with TRBJ1-2; the D is unclear. The ends were cut back, 0 bases at V and 0 bases at J, with 5 bases in the middle. This CDR3 is 14 amino acids long. Looked up from germline, CDR1 is SGHDN and CDR2 is FVKESK. The CDR3 region has the DNA TGTGCCAGCAGCCAAGAACGAGCTAACTATGGCTACACCTTC. This gives the protein CASSQERANYGYTF.

This clonotype was counted a few times. This chain joins TRBV5-6 and TRBJ2-7, with D possibly being TRBD1 (6 bases). Trimming removed 5 bases at V and 2 bases at J, with 11 bases between. The CDR3 loop spans 13 amino acids. Germline V lookup: CDR1 SGHDT, CDR2 YYEEEE. The CDR3 DNA reads TGTGCCAGCAGTTACGACAGGACCTACGAGCAGTACTTC. It translates to CASSYDRTYEQYF.

This sequence joins TRBV4-3 and TRBJ2-3; D may correspond to TRBD1 or TRBD2 (5 bases each). Germline CDR1 and CDR2: LGHNA and YSLEER. The CDR3 covers 15 residues. V lost 0 bases and J 6 bases, leaving 13 bases between the germline ends. The CDR3 spells CASSQDLLGADTQYF. The CDR3 bases are TGCGCCAGCAGCCAAGATCTACTAGGGGCCGATACGCAGTATTTT.

V is TRBV20-1 and J is TRBJ2-3; D remains ambiguous. Trimming cost V 0 bases and J 0 bases, with 13 bases left between them. Germline V CDR1 and CDR2: DFQATT, SNEGSKA (reference sequence). The CDR3 extends over 16 amino acids. CDR3 nucleotides: TGCAGTGCTAGAGATCGGGCCAGGTCTAGCACAGATACGCAGTATTTT. The encoded protein is CSARDRARSSTDTQYF.

There are many counts of this clonotype. The chain employs TRBV7-3 and TRBJ1-6; no clear D gene. Germline V gene sequence: CDR1 SGHTA, CDR2 FQGTGA. The V end was cut by 2 bases, the J end by 8 bases, with 10 bases between. There are 14 residues in the CDR3. CDR3 sequence reads: CASSLGGNDSPLHF. The DNA for the CDR3 is TGTGCCAGCAGCTTAGGAGGTAATGATTCACCCCTCCACTTT.

This clonotype occurred many times. V is TRBV7-2 and J is TRBJ2-3, with D hard to call. CDR3 size: 11 residues. CDR1 is SGHTA, CDR2 FQGNSA, per germline. Trimming stripped 2 bases from V and 10 bases from J, with 7 bases between. CDR3 coding DNA: TGTGCCAGCAGCTTAAAGGGTCCGCAGTATTTT. Translating gives CASSLKGPQYF. The variable domain in full, completed from reference TRBV7-2 and TRBJ2-3, reads GAGVSQSPSNKVTEKGKDVELRCDPISGHTALYWYRQSLGQGLEFLIYFQGNSAPDKSGLPSDRFSAERTGGSVSTLTIQRTQQEDSAVYLCASSLKGPQYFGPGTRLTVL.

The chain recombines TRBV7-2 with TRBJ2-5; 10 nucleotides agree with TRBD2. J was trimmed by 2 bases and V by 5 bases; bases with no gene match: 11. Per the germline V gene, CDR1 is SGHTA and CDR2 is FQGNSA. This CDR3 is built from 17 residues. Here the CDR3 DNA reads TGTGCCAGCAGCCACTCCGCGTTAGCGGGGGGACAAGAGACCCAGTACTTC. It codes for CASSHSALAGGQETQYF.

This clonotype came up many times. The gene calls are TRBV6-5 and TRBJ2-5; 10 bases are shared with TRBD1. The trim removed 5 bases at V and 4 bases at J, leaving 4 bases unmatched. Germline V lookup: CDR1 MNHEY, CDR2 SVGAGI. CDR3 length: 14 residues. CDR3 loop: CASSLTGGRETQYF. The DNA for the CDR3 is TGTGCCAGCAGTCTGACAGGGGGCCGAGAGACCCAGTACTTC.

This clonotype appeared many times. This rearrangement joins TRBV19 to TRBJ1-2, with D perhaps matching TRBD1 (6 bases). V gave up 2 bases and J gave up 8 bases, with 9 bases separating them. CDR1 is LNHDA and CDR2 is SQIVND in the germline V gene (reference sequence). The CDR3 is 12 amino acids. The CDR3, as DNA: TGTGCCAGTAGTATATCAGGGGTCGGCTACACCTTC. Amino acid sequence: CASSISGVGYTF.